This T cell receptor (beta chain) was identified during a study of CD8+ T cells in alopecia areata. On the study more broadly: Twice a day, 5 to 10 mg of oral tofacitinib was administered to treated patients.

Notes on the study in general: Among the top 100, expanded CD8+ clones were significantly decreased by tofacitinib, as was scalp clonality. Scalp sequencing captures resident alphabeta T cells of normal skin too.

Described treatment: oral pan-JAK inhibitor, 5-10 mg twice daily. PBMCs provided sorted CD4+ and CD8+ T cells. cDNA prepared by RNA extraction and subsequent reverse transcription served as the template for sequencing. Clones were read by immunoSEQ multiplex PCR, and TCRdb kept only the in-frame ones, dropping some. Of about 200,000 clones listed, about 64% were seen once; the top ten hold about 4.2%. CDR1 and CDR2 (germline): SQVTM, ANQGSEA. The CDR3 consists of 12 residues. The V and J ends lost 7 bases and 3 bases respectively, with 13 bases between them. A remark on this clone: Its cognate antigen is unknown.

The gene calls are TRBV29-1 and TRBJ2-7; TRBD2 is a possible D gene (5 bases). The sequencing here drew on CD4+ T cells sorted from blood, taken at week 4, from a patient treated with tofacitinib. The receptor was isolated from a human donor with alopecia areata. The CDR3 DNA sequence: TGCAGCGCCACACGGGATAGCTACGAGCAGTACTTC. This translates into CSATRDSYEQYF.